The present T cell receptor beta chain was sequenced within a study of blood T cell repertoires in COVID-19 (dated by TCRdb to about 2020). Study-level background: Samples covering the acute and convalescent phases of COVID-19 were provided by collaborators in the United States, Italy and Spain. The prospective study material was composed of cDNA or gDNA derived from T cells, B-cell-depleted T cells, or PBMCs. Subjects who had been exposed to COVID-19, were actively infected with it, or had recovered from it provided the deeply sampled blood TCRbeta repertoires that made up the dataset. The repertoires were released in a freely available public database intended as a resource for research on the immune response to SARS-CoV-2. Samples came from the ongoing ImmuneRACE study (first 160 participants) plus 1,254 subjects from 6 global collaborators. Sample metadata almost always included a de-identified subject ID, COVID-19 status, age in years and sex. HLA class I and class II types, where available, came from metadata supplied by the sample provider rather than from assay-based typing. General findings and caveats noted by the study authors: The quantity of clinical and demographic metadata differed by source and by participant and was supplied without curation.

As encoded in the germline V gene (reference sequence), CDR1 is LGHDT while CDR2 is YNNKEL. V is pruned by 1 base and J by 6 bases, leaving 4 bases of the junction without a gene match. CDR3 length: 15 amino acids, cysteine to phenylalanine. CDR3 DNA only is kept here, 45 bases in frame from base 1. TCRbeta CDR3 regions were amplified from genomic DNA by means of the immunoSEQ Assay, a bias-controlled multiplex PCR. In the source study's methods: The number of nucleated cells in each sample was estimated from the amplification of reference gene primers within the assay. To quantify the absolute abundance of each unique TCRbeta CDR3 rearrangement, sequence reads were collapsed and filtered. Productive Simpson clonality was computed per sample as the square root of Simpson's diversity index over productive rearrangements. As stored in TCRdb, this immuneACCESS dataset retains in-frame rearrangements with V and J assigned. A fraction of the clones does not appear; measured against another copy, unresolved V genes explain less than half of the discrepancy, and the remainder lacks a known reason. The DNA was the basis for D and trimming; V, J and clone size are from that table. For this sample the table gives 310,000 or so clones, of which roughly nine tenths were detected only once. The ten most abundant clones make up approximately 5% of the sample.

As to this clone: The antigen it recognizes is unknown. The sample holds no much larger clone one base away, and base qualities are not on file.

Participants in the prospective study were aged about 18 to 89 years, lived in 24 United States geographic areas, and enrolled through a virtual design. Cohort assignment in the prospective study relied on participant-reported clinical history from a screening survey and a study questionnaire. For ImmuneRACE Cohort 3, a participant was defined as recovered based on two consecutive negative NP/OP PCR tests, clearance by a healthcare professional, or resolution of symptoms. In the prospective study, mobile phlebotomists collected whole blood, serum and a nasopharyngeal or oropharyngeal swab from each participant. Prospective study participants could optionally give additional blood draws and questionnaires over an approximately 2-month period. Before DNA extraction, blood samples from the prospective study were shipped at room temperature or frozen.

The source material was PBMCs or T cells enriched from blood (not recorded which). Recombination joined TRBV3-1 (or the pseudogene TRBV3-2) with TRBJ2-7; 12 central bases correspond to TRBD2. This sequence originates from a woman aged 25 to 45 who had recovered from COVID-19. The CDR3 amino acid sequence is: CASSQGLAGDPEQYF. At the DNA level, the sequence is TGTGCCAGCAGCCAAGGACTAGCGGGGGACCCCGAGCAGTACTTC.